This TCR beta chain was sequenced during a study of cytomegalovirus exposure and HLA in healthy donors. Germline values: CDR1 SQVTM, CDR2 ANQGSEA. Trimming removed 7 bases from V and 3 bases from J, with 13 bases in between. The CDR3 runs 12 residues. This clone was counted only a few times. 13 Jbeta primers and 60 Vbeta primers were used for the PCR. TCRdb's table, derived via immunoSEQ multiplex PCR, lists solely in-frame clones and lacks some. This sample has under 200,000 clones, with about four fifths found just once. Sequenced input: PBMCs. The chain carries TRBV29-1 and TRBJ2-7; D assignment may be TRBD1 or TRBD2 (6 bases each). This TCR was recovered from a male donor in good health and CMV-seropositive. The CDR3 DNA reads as TGCAGCGGTGGAGAGGGGGGCTACGAGCAGTACTTC. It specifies CSGGEGGYEQYF.